This TCR beta chain appears in the sequencing data of a study of long-term antiretroviral therapy in people with HIV. Investigators performed immunoSEQ version v3.0 at survey level. The method was immunoSEQ multiplex PCR; TCRdb's version includes in-frame clones alone and lacks a portion of them. Found here are about 35,000 clones, about four fifths of them singletons; the top ten hold around 3%. V trimming: 7 bases; J trimming: 4 bases; junction bases outside the gene matches: 12. The CDR3 runs to 15 residues. The germline V gene has CDR1 SGHTA and CDR2 FQGNSA. With regard to this clone: Its matching antigen is unknown.

Study results and caveats: An increase in diversity followed ART, yet levels stayed below transplant donor controls. Samples were collected from about 2003 to 2017 under possibly less effective ART regimens.

The rearrangement uses TRBV7-2 and TRBJ1-2; 7 bases are shared with TRBD1. Sequencing used unsorted PBMCs, obtained 3 years after starting antiretroviral therapy. The receptor was isolated from a man aged 50 or older with HIV. The CDR3 loop reads CASTPGGGVRYGYTF. Written as DNA, the CDR3 is TGTGCCAGCACCCCAGGGGGGGGAGTCCGCTATGGCTACACCTTC.